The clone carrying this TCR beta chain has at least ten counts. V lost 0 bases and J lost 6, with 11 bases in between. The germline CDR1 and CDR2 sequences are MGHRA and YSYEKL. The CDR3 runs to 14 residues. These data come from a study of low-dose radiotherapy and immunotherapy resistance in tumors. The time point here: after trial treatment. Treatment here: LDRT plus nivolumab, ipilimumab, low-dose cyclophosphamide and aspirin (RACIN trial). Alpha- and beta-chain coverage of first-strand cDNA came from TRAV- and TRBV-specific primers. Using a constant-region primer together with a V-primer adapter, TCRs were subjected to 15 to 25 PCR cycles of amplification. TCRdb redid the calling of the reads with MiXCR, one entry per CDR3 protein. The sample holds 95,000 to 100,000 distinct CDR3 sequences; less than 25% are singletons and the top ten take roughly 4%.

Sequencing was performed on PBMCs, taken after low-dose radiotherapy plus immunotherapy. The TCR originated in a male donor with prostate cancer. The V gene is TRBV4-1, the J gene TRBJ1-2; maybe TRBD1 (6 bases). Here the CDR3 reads CASSQERRGHGYTF. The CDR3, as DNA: TGCGCCAGCAGCCAAGAACGCAGGGGTCATGGCTACACCTTC.